What follows are 28 T cell receptor beta chains derived from one specimen sequenced in a study of molecular identifiers for immune sequencing clone quantification. TCRdb processed the PCR reads anew with MiXCR; each CDR3 protein has one entry. Of tens of thousands of distinct CDR3 sequences listed, roughly 36% are singletons. Material: naive CD8+ T cells from blood, with Jurkat cell RNA spiked in. The subset: FACS-sorted CD8+CD4-CCR7+CD45RA+ naive T cells. The receptors were gathered from a human donor in good health. Some libraries in this study had Jurkat cell RNA spiked in.

This clonotype was seen a few times. The chain employs TRBV28 and TRBJ2-6, with 9 bases that match TRBD1. This CDR3 spans 17 amino acids. Per the germline V gene, CDR1 is MDHEN and CDR2 is SYDVKM. Losses at the gene ends were 6 bases for V and 0 bases for J; bases not matched to a gene: 6. CDR3 residues: CASSWDRVNSGANVLTF. In nucleotides, the CDR3 is TGTGCCAGCAGCTGGGACAGGGTGAACTCTGGGGCCAACGTCCTGACTTTC.

The J gene is TRBJ2-1, the V gene TRBV4-2, with TRBD2 matching over 9 bases. J gave up 14 bases and V 4 bases, and 9 bases lay outside the gene matches. CDR1 is LGHNA and CDR2 is YNFKEQ in the germline V gene. The CDR3 consists of 13 residues. The CDR3 loop is CASSLQPGLAEFF. CDR3 bases: TGTGCCAGCAGCCTCCAACCGGGACTAGCCGAGTTCTTC.

On this clonotype: This could be a read error, since a much larger clone is one nucleotide away. The gene calls are TRBV20-1 and TRBJ2-1, with 9 bases matching TRBD2. The germline V gene has CDR1 DFQATT and CDR2 SNEGSKA (reference sequence). The CDR3 runs 14 residues. CDR3 sequence: CRAPPGLAYNEQFF. CDR3 nucleotide sequence: TGCAGGGCCCCGCCGGGACTAGCTTACAATGAGCAGTTCTTC.

As for this clonotype: A much larger clone differs from this one at a single base, so this may be a read error. This chain uses TRBV28 with TRBJ2-5, with 7 bases fitting TRBD1. Germline values: CDR1 MDHEN, CDR2 SYDVKM. The CDR3 is 15 amino acids. The CDR3, as DNA: TGTGCCAGCAGTACGGGGACAGAGAATCAAGAGCCCCAGTACTTC. This codes for CASSTGTENQEPQYF.

This clonotype was observed at least ten times. The rearrangement joins TRBV29-1 to TRBJ2-7; a possible D gene is TRBD2 (5 bases). The CDR3 loop spans 13 amino acids. Deletions cut 4 bases from V and 2 bases from J, with 12 bases between. CDR1 is SQVTM, CDR2 ANQGSEA, per germline. CDR3 loop: CSVVPGNTYEQYF. DNA for the CDR3: TGCAGCGTTGTTCCGGGGAACACCTACGAGCAGTACTTC.

This chain links TRBV2 with TRBJ1-4; the D gene is possibly TRBD1 (6 bases). The V end was cut by 6 bases, the J end by 0 bases, with 8 bases between. The germline V gene encodes CDR1 SNHLY and CDR2 FYNNEI. The CDR3 covers 14 residues. The CDR3 nucleotides are TGTGCCAGCAGGCCAGGGGCAACTAATGAAAAACTGTTTTTT. It codes for CASRPGATNEKLFF.

This chain joins TRBV7-9 and TRBJ2-1, with D perhaps matching TRBD1 (6 bases). V was cut by 6 bases and J by 9 bases, with 12 bases left in between. This CDR3 has 12 residues. Germline-derived CDR1 and CDR2 are SEHNR and FQNEAQ (reference sequence). Written as DNA, the CDR3 is TGTGCCAGCAGGTCCGGGACAATTGAGCAGTTCTTC. This translates into CASRSGTIEQFF.

The chain employs TRBV6-5 and TRBJ2-2; a possible D gene is TRBD1 (6 bases). V lost 6 bases and J lost 1, with 18 bases in between. The CDR3 is made up of 17 amino acids. Germline loops: CDR1 MNHEY, CDR2 SVGAGI. CDR3 region: CASSWAHPGVNTGELFF. DNA of the CDR3: TGTGCCAGCAGCTGGGCCCACCCAGGGGTGAACACCGGGGAGCTGTTTTTT.

The CDR3 DNA follows: TGTGCCAGCAGTTACATGGGTCTTTATCAGGGTGAAGCTTTCTTT. This gives the protein CASSYMGLYQGEAFF. J is TRBJ1-1 and V is TRBV6-5, with D possibly TRBD1 on 5 matching bases. Germline lookup yields CDR1 MNHEY and CDR2 SVGAGI. Trimming cost V 2 bases and J 7 bases, with 17 bases left between them. CDR3 size: 15 residues.

This clonotype is categorized as medium-sized. The rearrangement joins TRBV7-9 to TRBJ1-5; D might be TRBD1 (5 bases). CDR1 is SEHNR and CDR2 is FQNEAQ in the germline V gene (reference sequence). Trimming removed 1 base from V and 10 bases from J, with 11 bases in between. The CDR3 is 13 amino acids. The CDR3 nucleotides are TGTGCCAGCAGCTTAGACGGGGCAGGACCCCAGCATTTT. As protein: CASSLDGAGPQHF.

This chain joins TRBV23-1 and TRBJ2-3, with D possibly matching TRBD2 (5 bases). TRBV23-1 is placed among ORFs of uncertain function. The CDR3 runs 14 residues. The V gene lost 11 bases and the J gene lost 4 bases, with 19 bases spanning the gap. CDR3 residues: CAFFRGRISDTQYF. The CDR3 DNA is TGCGCCTTCTTCCGGGGAAGGATTTCAGATACGCAGTATTTT.

This clonotype was seen only a few times. The chain is built from TRBV19 and TRBJ2-1; 10 nucleotides match TRBD2. Germline trimming cut 1 base from V and 8 bases from J; bases unmatched to any gene: 17. This CDR3 comprises 19 residues. Per the germline V gene, CDR1 is LNHDA and CDR2 is SQIVND (reference sequence). For the CDR3, the DNA is TGTGCCAGTAGTATAGTTCTGGCTAGCGGGAGACACTTTTACGATGAGCAGTTCTTC. Protein product: CASSIVLASGRHFYDEQFF.

This clonotype appeared once. This rearrangement joins TRBV12-3 or TRBV12-4 to TRBJ2-5; 7 nucleotides align to TRBD1. The V and J ends lost 6 bases and 0 bases, in that order; junction bases with no gene match: 4. The CDR3 is 14 residues long. Here the CDR3 reads CASSRGTDQETQYF. The CDR3 coding sequence is TGTGCCAGCAGCCGAGGGACAGACCAAGAGACCCAGTACTTC.

To note about this clonotype: Given a much more abundant clone one base away, this may be a read error. Because the CDR3 is missing its conserved closing phenylalanine or tryptophan, this is likely a read error. The rearrangement uses TRBV7-9 and TRBJ2-2; 10 nucleotides line up with TRBD2. Germline lookup yields CDR1 SEHNR and CDR2 FQNEAQ (reference sequence). V dropped 2 bases and J dropped 5; count of bases not matched to a gene: 2. This CDR3 has 15 residues. The CDR3 DNA is TGTGCCAGCAGCTTAACTAGCGGGGATACCGGGGAGCTGTTTATT. Translation: CASSLTSGDTGELFI.

J is TRBJ2-6 and V is TRBV19; no definite D call. V was trimmed by 9 bases and J by 3 bases, leaving 6 bases between them. The CDR3 totals 12 residues. Germline CDR1 and CDR2: LNHDA and SQIVND (reference sequence). The CDR3 loop is CASSIGANVLTF. CDR3 nucleotide sequence: TGTGCCAGCTCTATTGGGGCCAACGTCCTGACTTTC.

Details on this clonotype: Being one base from a much bigger clone, this may be a read error. For the CDR3, the DNA is TGCAGCGTTGCCCACCCAGGGGGCACTGAAGCTCTCTTT. It encodes CSVAHPGGTEALF. The V and J genes are TRBV29-1 and TRBJ1-1; 8 bases align to TRBD1. The length of the CDR3 is 13 residues. Per the germline V gene, CDR1 is SQVTM and CDR2 is ANQGSEA. Based on the CDR3 plus reference TRBV29-1 and TRBJ1-1, the full variable domain is SAVISQKPSRDICQRGTSLTIQCQVDSQVTMMFWYRQQPGQSLTLIATANQGSEATYESGFVIDKFPISRPNLTFSTLTVSNMSPEDSSIYLCSVAHPGGTEALFGQGTRLTVV.

Details on this clonotype: This may be a read error: a much more frequent sequence differs by one nucleotide. The rearrangement links TRBV7-8 to TRBJ1-1; D gene uncertain. The CDR3 contains 11 residues. Germline assignment: CDR1 SGHVS and CDR2 FQNEAQ. Trimming removed 4 bases from V and 7 bases from J, with 7 bases in between. This CDR3 reads CASSSAREAFF. CDR3 nucleotides: TGTGCCAGCAGCTCAGCCCGTGAAGCTTTCTTT. The full variable domain, completed using reference TRBV7-8 and TRBJ1-1, is GAGVSQSPRYKVAKRGQDVALRCDPISGHVSLFWYQQALGQGPEFLTYFQNEAQLDKSGLPSDRFFAERPEGSVSTLKIQRTQQEDSAVYLCASSSAREAFFGQGTRLTVV.

This chain links TRBV20-1 with TRBJ2-1, with 7 bases identical to TRBD1. Germline assignment: CDR1 DFQATT and CDR2 SNEGSKA (reference sequence). CDR3 length: 16 amino acids. V lost 0 bases to trimming and J lost 6 bases; unmatched junction nucleotides: 11. In DNA, the CDR3 is TGCAGTGCTAGAGAACTACGACAGGGAAGCCGCAATGAGCAGTTCTTC. Translation: CSARELRQGSRNEQFF.

The chain links TRBV3-1 to TRBJ2-2; tentatively, D is TRBD2 (5 bases). CDR3 length: 13 residues. Germline CDR1 reads LGHDT; CDR2 reads YNNKEL (reference sequence). V was trimmed by 4 bases and J by 6 bases, leaving 9 bases between them. The CDR3: CASSPAGSGELFF. CDR3 nucleotides: TGTGCCAGCAGCCCGGCGGGCTCCGGGGAGCTGTTTTTT.

This clonotype was detected a few times. This rearrangement joins TRBV12-3 or TRBV12-4 to TRBJ1-5, with D uncertain. Trimming removed 0 bases from V and 1 base from J, with 4 bases in between. The CDR3 is 14 residues long. The CDR3 DNA reads as TGTGCCAGCAGTTTAGCTTGGAGCAATCAGCCCCAGCATTTT. It specifies CASSLAWSNQPQHF.

Turning to this clonotype: One end of the junction varies from germline; a read error may be responsible. V and J are TRBV19 and TRBJ1-5, with a tentative D call TRBD1 (6 bases). CDR1 and CDR2 from the germline V gene are LNHDA and SQIVND (reference sequence). This CDR3 region has 14 residues. Here the CDR3 DNA reads TGTGCCTGTAGTATTGGGGGCGGGGGTCAGCCCCAGCATTTT. Its protein is CACSIGGGGQPQHF.

The rearrangement uses TRBV5-1 and TRBJ2-5; D ambiguous. Germline V gene sequence: CDR1 SGHRS, CDR2 YFSETQ. The CDR3 consists of 15 residues. Trimming took 0 bases from V and 7 from J, leaving 16 bases between them. CDR3 amino acids: CASSLGEPRGGTQYF. DNA for the CDR3: TGCGCCAGCAGCTTGGGTGAACCCCGAGGCGGGACCCAGTACTTC. Together with reference TRBV5-1 and TRBJ2-5, the CDR3 gives the full variable domain: KAGVTQTPRYLIKTRGQQVTLSCSPISGHRSVSWYQQTPGQGLQFLFEYFSETQRNKGNFPGRFSGRQFSNSRSEMNVSTLELGDSALYLCASSLGEPRGGTQYFGPGTRLLVL.

This clonotype appeared many times. V is TRBV12-3 or TRBV12-4 and J is TRBJ2-2; tentative D call: TRBD1 (6 bases). The CDR3 is made up of 15 amino acids. The V gene lost 5 bases and the J gene lost 5 bases, with 15 bases spanning the gap. The CDR3 here is CASSHPAGETGELFF. The CDR3, as DNA: TGTGCCAGCAGTCATCCAGCAGGGGAGACCGGGGAGCTGTTTTTT.

Ten or more counts support this clonotype. This chain connects TRBV23-1 to TRBJ2-3; D possibly corresponds to TRBD2 (6 bases). TRBV23-1 is an ORF for which the function is uncertain. The CDR3 extends over 15 amino acids. Trimming pared 4 bases from V and 5 bases from J, leaving 16 bases between. The CDR3 DNA follows: TGCGCCAGCAGTCTCCCATTCAGGGAGGTAGATACGCAGTATTTT. Amino acid sequence: CASSLPFREVDTQYF.

In this sample, this clonotype turned up a few times. This chain links TRBV29-1 with TRBJ2-7, with 8 bases fitting TRBD1. The CDR3 is 13 residues long. The germline CDR1 and CDR2 sequences are SQVTM and ANQGSEA. V shed 4 bases, J shed 2 bases, and the junction held 4 bases outside the gene matches. CDR3 amino acids: CSVGTGRTYEQYF. The DNA of the CDR3 is TGCAGCGTTGGGACAGGGAGGACCTACGAGCAGTACTTC.

The gene calls are TRBV6-2 or TRBV6-3 and TRBJ1-1; D not resolved. The ends were cut back, 4 bases at V and 2 bases at J, with 14 bases in the middle. Germline-derived CDR1 and CDR2 are MNHEY and SVGEGT. This CDR3 is 15 amino acids long. The CDR3 reads CASSSVRRINTEAFF. CDR3 nucleotides: TGTGCCAGCAGTTCCGTTAGACGAATAAACACTGAAGCTTTCTTT.

This clonotype came up a few times. V is TRBV24-1 and J is TRBJ2-1; TRBD2 agrees at 9 bases. The V segment lost 9 bases and the J segment 4 bases; nucleotides outside the gene matches: 9. The CDR3 loop spans 15 amino acids. In germline, CDR1 is KGHDR, CDR2 SFDVKD. DNA of the CDR3: TGTGCCACCGGGTCGACTAGCGGAACTTACAATGAGCAGTTCTTC. It yields the protein CATGSTSGTYNEQFF.

Worth noting for this clonotype: Since a much larger clone is just one base distant, this may be a read error. This chain uses TRBV4-2 with TRBJ1-1; D gene unclear. Germline assignment: CDR1 LGHNA and CDR2 YNFKEQ. The CDR3 loop spans 15 amino acids. Deletions cut 4 bases from V and 5 bases from J, with 17 bases between. The CDR3 DNA follows: TGTGCCAGCAGCCCGGCGGAGTCGGTAACTACTGAAGCTTTCTTT. It encodes CASSPAESVTTEAFF.